What follows are 24 T cell receptor beta chains derived from one specimen sequenced in a study of T cell repertoires in cytomegalovirus infection. MiXCR was run by TCRdb on the reads, yielding one entry per CDR3 protein. The sample records 400,000 or so distinct CDR3 sequences, approximately 31% being singletons. The sequenced sample consisted of PBMCs. These receptor sequences come from a human donor in good health (CMV status not recorded). Some clones in this sample may be carry-over from other donors' samples.

This clonotype was picked up many times. The CDR3 sequence: CASSQEMLLTVQETQYF. CDR3 in DNA: TGTGCCAGCAGCCAAGAGATGTTGCTGACTGTCCAGGAGACCCAGTACTTC. The chain couples TRBV4-2 to TRBJ2-5; D remains unclear. Germline V gives CDR1 LGHNA, CDR2 YNFKEQ. The CDR3 totals 17 residues. With 0 bases removed from V and 5 bases from J, the gap between germline ends came to 19 bases.

This clonotype was found a few times. The chain employs TRBV5-1 and TRBJ1-1; D is ambiguous. From germline, CDR1 is SGHRS and CDR2 YFSETQ. The CDR3 loop spans 14 amino acids. With 0 bases removed from V and 1 base from J, the gap between germline ends came to 7 bases. Here the CDR3 DNA reads TGCGCCAGCAGCTTGGCCCCCCCGAACACTGAAGCTTTCTTT. Translation: CASSLAPPNTEAFF.

This clonotype was recorded a few times. V and J are TRBV7-4 and TRBJ1-6, with 8 bases that match TRBD1. Germline CDR1 reads SGHVT; CDR2 reads SQSDAQ. Trimming cost V 5 bases and J 1 base; bases outside gene matches: 7. CDR3 length: 17 amino acids. The CDR3 DNA is TGTGCCAGCAGCACAATCTACAGGGGGTCCTATAATTCACCCCTCCACTTT. Translating it yields CASSTIYRGSYNSPLHF.

In this sample, this clonotype turned up a few times. This chain joins TRBV12-3 or TRBV12-4 and TRBJ1-2; D is undetermined. V was clipped by 3 bases and J by 7 bases, with 12 bases between them. There are 13 residues in the CDR3. The CDR3 here is CASSFNPRSGYTF. DNA of the CDR3: TGTGCCAGCAGTTTTAACCCACGTAGTGGCTACACCTTC.

This clonotype was picked up a small number of times. This chain joins TRBV24-1 and TRBJ1-1, with D tentatively TRBD1 (5 bases). V lost 5 bases and J 1 base, leaving 10 bases between the germline ends. This CDR3 has 14 residues. The germline gives CDR1 KGHDR, CDR2 SFDVKD. This CDR3 is CATSGIGGNTEAFF. CDR3 nucleotides: TGTGCCACCAGTGGGATCGGGGGGAACACTGAAGCTTTCTTT.

This clonotype was counted a few times. The chain couples TRBV7-2 to TRBJ1-5; no firm D call. CDR3 size: 14 residues. The V gene's germline CDR1 is SGHTA and CDR2 FQGNSA. Trimming removed 1 base at V and 0 bases at J, with 4 bases between. The DNA for the CDR3 is TGTGCCAGCAGCTTAGTTCGTAGCAATCAGCCCCAGCATTTT. This translates into CASSLVRSNQPQHF.

This clonotype was seen only a few times. The chain recombines TRBV7-6 with TRBJ2-3, with TRBD1 as a possible D gene (5 bases). Trimming shortened V by 1 base and J by 6 bases, and 11 bases separated the two germline ends. Looked up from germline, CDR1 is SGHVS and CDR2 is FNYEAQ. This CDR3 has 14 amino acids. The DNA for the CDR3 is TGTGCCAGCAGCTTAGGCCCCAGGGTGGATACGCAGTATTTT. It encodes CASSLGPRVDTQYF.

A word on this clonotype: A read error may produce the germline difference seen at one junction end. The chain links TRBV19 to TRBJ2-1; 11 bases agree with TRBD2. The CDR3 is 18 residues long. CDR1 and CDR2 from the germline V gene are LNHDA and SQIVND (reference sequence). CDR3 in DNA: TGTGTCAGTAGTATTCATAGCGGGGGGGAACATACCTACAATGAGCAGTTCTTC. Its translation: CVSSIHSGGEHTYNEQFF.

The chain links TRBV6-5 to TRBJ2-7; possibly TRBD1 for D (5 bases). CDR3 length equals 11 residues. V was cut by 7 bases and J by 6 bases, with 10 bases left in between. Germline assignment: CDR1 MNHEY and CDR2 SVGAGI. The CDR3 sequence is CASKQGGEQYF. CDR3 bases: TGTGCCAGCAAGCAGGGTGGCGAGCAGTACTTC.

Only a few counts were recorded for this clonotype. This chain links TRBV30 with TRBJ1-4; D is possibly TRBD1 (5 bases). The CDR3 length is 14 residues. Trimming left V 2 bases short and J 4 bases short, with 11 bases between. From germline, CDR1 is GTSNPN and CDR2 SVGIG (reference sequence). CDR3 in DNA: TGTGCCTGGAGTTCGGGGGTCGATAATGAAAAACTGTTTTTT. Amino acids: CAWSSGVDNEKLFF.

This chain joins TRBV20-1 and TRBJ2-1; TRBD2 matches at 7 bases. This CDR3 has 16 amino acids. Germline trimming cut 1 base from V and 6 bases from J; bases unmatched to any gene: 12. Germline CDR1 and CDR2: DFQATT and SNEGSKA (reference sequence). The CDR3 sequence: CSARGLRGGFSNEQFF. In nucleotides, the CDR3 is TGCAGTGCTAGAGGGCTACGCGGGGGTTTCTCCAATGAGCAGTTCTTC.

The chain combines TRBV6-6 with TRBJ1-1, with TRBD1 matching over 7 bases. Germline V gives CDR1 MNHNY, CDR2 SVGAGI (reference sequence). V gave up 3 bases and J gave up 1 base; unmatched junction bases: 2. CDR3 length: 14 amino acids. The CDR3 DNA reads TGTGCCAGCAGTTATGACAGGGCGAACACTGAAGCTTTCTTT. It encodes CASSYDRANTEAFF.

This clonotype was seen at least ten times. The chain is built from TRBV6-5 and TRBJ2-3, with TRBD2 as a possible D gene (5 bases). Germline V gene sequence: CDR1 MNHEY, CDR2 SVGAGI. This CDR3 contains 14 residues. The ends were cut back, 2 bases at V and 8 bases at J, with 14 bases in the middle. CDR3: CASSYISGPGTQYF. CDR3 coding DNA: TGTGCCAGCAGTTACATCAGCGGTCCTGGTACGCAGTATTTT.

This sequence joins TRBV7-8 and TRBJ1-1; possibly TRBD1 for D (5 bases). The CDR3 consists of 14 residues. CDR1 and CDR2 (germline): SGHVS, FQNEAQ. The V end was cut by 2 bases, the J end by 11 bases, with 18 bases between. CDR3 nucleotide sequence: TGTGCCAGCAGCTTAAGGGACTCTCCTGGAGTGGCTTTCTTT. Translation gives CASSLRDSPGVAFF.

The chain combines TRBV15 with TRBJ1-5; 7 nucleotides align to TRBD1. The germline V gene has CDR1 LNHNV and CDR2 YYDKDF (reference sequence). There are 16 residues in the CDR3. V trimming: 5 bases; J trimming: 2 bases; junction bases outside the gene matches: 9. The CDR3 DNA reads as TGTGCCACCAGCGGCAGGGGGGGACAGCGCAATCAGCCCCAGCATTTT. It codes for CATSGRGGQRNQPQHF.

The chain is built from TRBV6-2 or TRBV6-3 and TRBJ2-7, with 8 bases fitting TRBD1. J gave up 2 bases and V 7 bases, and 7 bases lay outside the gene matches. The germline V gene has CDR1 MNHEY and CDR2 SVGEGT. CDR3 length: 14 residues. The DNA of the CDR3 is TGTGCCAGCACCGACAGGGGATCAACCTACGAGCAGTACTTC. This sequence encodes CASTDRGSTYEQYF.

The chain has TRBV7-2 and TRBJ1-3, with 7 bases matching TRBD1. Looked up from germline, CDR1 is SGHTA and CDR2 is FQGNSA. The CDR3 has 16 amino acids. The V and J ends lost 4 bases and 6 bases, in that order; junction bases with no gene match: 12. DNA of the CDR3: TGTGCCAGCAGCTCCGTACCCACAGGGGTTCAAAACACCATATATTTT. Its protein is CASSSVPTGVQNTIYF.

This clonotype was found a few times. The chain is built from TRBV27 and TRBJ2-5, with a weak D call TRBD1 (5 bases). V gave up 2 bases and J gave up 5 bases, with 15 bases separating them. Germline V gives CDR1 MNHEY, CDR2 SMNVEV (reference sequence). This CDR3 is 15 amino acids long. The CDR3 sequence: CASSLHQGEEETQYF. The DNA for the CDR3 is TGTGCCAGCAGTTTACACCAGGGTGAGGAGGAGACCCAGTACTTC.

The V gene is TRBV28, the J gene TRBJ1-1, with D possibly being TRBD1 (5 bases). Germline lookup yields CDR1 MDHEN and CDR2 SYDVKM. Trimming shortened V by 1 base and J by 2 bases, and 11 bases separated the two germline ends. The length of the CDR3 is 15 residues. In nucleotides, the CDR3 is TGTGCCAGCAGTTTATTTACAGGTGTAAACACTGAAGCTTTCTTT. Translating it yields CASSLFTGVNTEAFF.

The chain carries TRBV24-1 and TRBJ1-2; D remains unclear. Germline V CDR1 and CDR2: KGHDR, SFDVKD. CDR3 size: 15 residues. V was cut by 2 bases and J by 4 bases, with 13 bases left in between. This CDR3 reads CATSDSREWSYGYTF. The CDR3 DNA reads TGTGCCACCAGTGATTCAAGGGAGTGGAGCTATGGCTACACCTTC.

Points on this clonotype: One end of the junction does not line up with germline, which may come from a read error. The chain is built from TRBV7-2 and TRBJ1-1; the D is unclear. CDR3 length: 13 amino acids. CDR1 is SGHTA, CDR2 FQGNSA, per germline. CDR3 in amino acids: CSSSLVIVGEAFF. The DNA for the CDR3 is TGTTCCAGCAGCTTAGTTATAGTCGGTGAAGCTTTCTTT.

This clonotype came up many times. One end of the junction fails to match germline, which may point to a read error. J is TRBJ1-5 and V is TRBV28; TRBD1 might be the D (6 bases). This CDR3 has 17 amino acids. Germline V lookup: CDR1 MDHEN, CDR2 SYDVKM. DNA of the CDR3: TGTGCCAGCAGTCCGACCCCGACAGGAGTTAGCAATCGGCCCCAGCATTTT. Residues: CASSPTPTGVSNRPQHF.

The chain recombines TRBV2 with TRBJ2-2, with D possibly called TRBD1 or TRBD2 (5 bases each). Germline CDR1 and CDR2: SNHLY and FYNNEI. V gave up 10 bases and J gave up 3 bases, with 15 bases separating them. The CDR3 has 14 amino acids. The CDR3 region is CANDRAEDTGELFF. DNA for the CDR3: TGTGCCAACGACAGAGCGGAAGACACCGGGGAGCTGTTTTTT.

The J gene is TRBJ2-1, the V gene TRBV20-1; maybe TRBD2 (6 bases). The CDR3 contains 12 residues. Looked up from germline, CDR1 is DFQATT and CDR2 is SNEGSKA (reference sequence). V lost 2 bases and J 8 bases, leaving 10 bases between the germline ends. The CDR3 is CSARPGGDEQFF. The DNA for the CDR3 is TGCAGTGCTAGACCGGGCGGGGATGAGCAGTTCTTC.